A single sample gave rise to the 22 T cell receptor beta chains below, sequenced in a study of CD8+ T cells in alopecia areata. RNA, once extracted, was reverse transcribed into cDNA for use as the sequencing template. Profiling relied on immunoSEQ multiplex PCR, and the TCRdb table lists in-frame clones only, not all of them. The sample lists under 250,000 clones; around three fifths were seen once. The sample was CD8+ T cells sorted from blood. These TCRs come from a human donor in good health.

The chain uses TRBV6-5 and TRBJ2-3, with D perhaps assigned TRBD1 or TRBD2 (5 bases each). The CDR3 has 16 amino acids. Germline assignment: CDR1 MNHEY and CDR2 SVGAGI. V shed 2 bases and J shed 1 base, with 13 bases lying between them. Written as DNA, the CDR3 is TGTGCCAGCAGTTACGAGGGGAGCTGGGGCACAGATACGCAGTATTTT. Translating it yields CASSYEGSWGTDTQYF.

This clone turned up a few times. The rearrangement uses TRBV5-1 and TRBJ1-2, with D hard to call. This CDR3 comprises 12 residues. Germline V CDR1 and CDR2: SGHRS, YFSETQ. The V end was cut by 0 bases, the J end by 8 bases, with 8 bases between. Written as DNA, the CDR3 is TGCGCCAGCAGCTTGGACGAGAGAGGCTACACCTTC. It specifies CASSLDERGYTF.

This clone was recorded many times. The chain is built from TRBV6-4 and TRBJ2-1, with 10 bases matching TRBD2. The CDR3 consists of 15 residues. V lost 6 bases, J lost 8 bases, and 10 bases stayed unmatched. Germline V lookup: CDR1 MRHNA, CDR2 SNTAGT. CDR3 DNA sequence: TGTGCCAGCAGCCCGACTTCCAGCGGGGGGGATGAGCAGTTCTTC. Translation gives CASSPTSSGGDEQFF.

The chain couples TRBV27 to TRBJ1-2, with a possible D match to TRBD1 (5 bases). V dropped 8 bases and J dropped 7 bases, with 14 bases sitting between them. Germline CDR1 and CDR2: MNHEY and SMNVEV (reference sequence). CDR3 length: 12 amino acids. The CDR3 loop is CASRDQGPGYTF. CDR3 nucleotide sequence: TGTGCCAGCCGTGACCAGGGCCCTGGCTACACCTTC.

The chain carries TRBV29-1 and TRBJ1-1; D is perhaps TRBD1 (5 bases). The CDR3 totals 14 residues. CDR1 is SQVTM and CDR2 is ANQGSEA in the germline V gene. Trimming took 6 bases from V and 4 from J, leaving 18 bases between them. The CDR3 coding sequence is TGCAGCGTACCCAGAGGAGGGGCGACCACTGAAGCTTTCTTT. Residues: CSVPRGGATTEAFF.

CDR3 amino acids: CASSSWTGTHEAFF. The DNA of the CDR3 is TGTGCCAGCAGTTCCTGGACGGGGACCCATGAAGCTTTCTTT. The V and J genes are TRBV27 and TRBJ1-1; maybe TRBD1 (5 bases). This CDR3 region has 14 residues. Per germline, CDR1 MNHEY and CDR2 SMNVEV (reference sequence). Trimming left V 4 bases short and J 7 bases short, with 16 bases between.

The chain employs TRBV5-1 and TRBJ1-1; the match to TRBD1 covers 7 bases. Germline CDR1 reads SGHRS; CDR2 reads YFSETQ. The length of the CDR3 is 14 residues. V lost 4 bases, J lost 6 bases, and 9 bases stayed unmatched. The CDR3 loop is CASSGSKGGPEAFF. DNA of the CDR3: TGCGCCAGCAGCGGGAGCAAAGGGGGCCCTGAAGCTTTCTTT.

There are a few counts of this clone. The V gene is TRBV7-9, the J gene TRBJ1-5; no clear D. The CDR3 covers 14 residues. Trimming cost V 2 bases and J 3 bases, with 8 bases left between them. CDR1 SEHNR and CDR2 FQNEAQ come from the germline V gene (reference sequence). DNA of the CDR3: TGTGCCAGCAGCTTAATAGGGAACAATCAGCCCCAGCATTTT. Amino acid sequence: CASSLIGNNQPQHF.

V is TRBV29-1 and J is TRBJ2-4, with 7 bases aligning to TRBD1. V gave up 5 bases and J gave up 12 bases; unmatched junction bases: 10. The CDR3 sequence is 12 residues long. Germline V gene sequence: CDR1 SQVTM, CDR2 ANQGSEA. Here the CDR3 reads CSVLTGTQGQYF. The CDR3 DNA follows: TGCAGCGTTCTGACAGGGACGCAGGGTCAGTACTTC. The variable domain in full, with the rest retrieved from reference TRBV29-1 and TRBJ2-4, is SAVISQKPSRDICQRGTSLTIQCQVDSQVTMMFWYRQQPGQSLTLIATANQGSEATYESGFVIDKFPISRPNLTFSTLTVSNMSPEDSSIYLCSVLTGTQGQYFGAGTRLSVL.

This clone was counted ten times or more. The chain recombines TRBV19 with TRBJ1-6, with 10 positions matching TRBD1. V gave up 7 bases and J gave up 14 bases; unmatched junction bases: 8. Germline CDR1 is LNHDA and CDR2 is SQIVND (reference sequence). The CDR3 length is 13 residues. The CDR3 loop is CASTTDRGKALHF. CDR3 nucleotide sequence: TGTGCCAGTACCACGGACAGGGGGAAGGCCCTCCACTTT.

This rearrangement joins TRBV6-1 to TRBJ1-1; D might be TRBD1 (6 bases). The germline V gene has CDR1 MNHNS and CDR2 SASEGT. There are 15 residues in the CDR3. Trimming removed 3 bases at V and 1 base at J, with 12 bases between. The CDR3 reads CASSETDRTNTEAFF. CDR3 coding DNA: TGTGCCAGCAGTGAGACGGACAGAACGAACACTGAAGCTTTCTTT.

The chain has TRBV30 and TRBJ2-2; possible D gene TRBD1, 5 bases. Trimming left V 0 bases short and J 7 bases short, with 9 bases between. Germline CDR1 GTSNPN, CDR2 SVGIG (reference sequence). The CDR3 extends over 13 amino acids. The CDR3 DNA reads as TGTGCCTGGAGTGTACAAAGGGGCGGGGAGCTGTTTTTT. Residues: CAWSVQRGGELFF.

The chain recombines TRBV29-1 with TRBJ2-1; 11 nucleotides align to TRBD1. V trimming: 7 bases; J trimming: 2 bases; junction bases outside the gene matches: 4. CDR1 is SQVTM and CDR2 is ANQGSEA in the germline V gene. The CDR3 totals 14 residues. This CDR3 is CSAPGQGAYNEQFF. The CDR3 coding sequence is TGCAGCGCCCCGGGACAGGGGGCCTACAATGAGCAGTTCTTC.

This chain links TRBV7-8 with TRBJ2-1, with unresolved D. Trimming took off 10 bases at V and 9 bases at J, with 7 bases between the two ends. The CDR3 is 9 residues long. Germline V gene lookup returns CDR1 SGHVS and CDR2 FQNEAQ. CDR3 sequence: CATESEQFF. In nucleotides, the CDR3 is TGTGCCACTGAGAGTGAGCAGTTCTTC. Using reference TRBV7-8 and TRBJ2-1 for the parts outside the CDR3, the full variable domain is GAGVSQSPRYKVAKRGQDVALRCDPISGHVSLFWYQQALGQGPEFLTYFQNEAQLDKSGLPSDRFFAERPEGSVSTLKIQRTQQEDSAVYLCATESEQFFGPGTRLTVL.

The chain has TRBV7-9 and TRBJ1-1, with D possibly TRBD1 on 6 matching bases. Germline loops: CDR1 SEHNR, CDR2 FQNEAQ (reference sequence). The ends were cut back, 6 bases at V and 6 bases at J, with 14 bases in the middle. CDR3 length equals 13 residues. The CDR3 loop is CASRTGIGPEAFF. CDR3 DNA sequence: TGTGCCAGCAGAACAGGGATCGGCCCTGAAGCTTTCTTT.

This clone was observed a few times. The rearrangement links TRBV2 to TRBJ1-1; 11 positions match TRBD1. Germline V gene sequence: CDR1 SNHLY, CDR2 FYNNEI. V shed 1 base, J shed 4 bases, and the junction held 5 bases outside the gene matches. This CDR3 has 16 amino acids. The CDR3 loop reads CASSEGTGGEGTEAFF. The CDR3 DNA sequence: TGTGCCAGCAGTGAAGGGACAGGGGGCGAGGGCACTGAAGCTTTCTTT.

This chain connects TRBV27 to TRBJ2-3; no clear D gene. The V end was cut by 5 bases, the J end by 0 bases, with 6 bases between. This CDR3 comprises 13 residues. The germline gives CDR1 MNHEY, CDR2 SMNVEV (reference sequence). The CDR3 spells CASSLPSTDTQYF. CDR3 in DNA: TGTGCCAGCAGTCTACCCAGCACAGATACGCAGTATTTT.

This clone turned up a few times. The chain employs TRBV14 and TRBJ2-1; D remains ambiguous. V shed 2 bases and J shed 8 bases, with 10 bases lying between them. The CDR3 is 13 amino acids. Germline V CDR1 and CDR2: SGHDN, FVKESK. The CDR3 is CASSQRPQHEQFF. The CDR3 DNA is TGTGCCAGCAGCCAACGCCCGCAGCATGAGCAGTTCTTC.

This clone showed up just a few times. The CDR3 DNA is TGTGCCAGTAGTCCCCGACAGGGAGATACGCAGTATTTT. Protein: CASSPRQGDTQYF. V and J are TRBV19 and TRBJ2-3, with TRBD1 matching over 7 bases. V gave up 5 bases and J gave up 5 bases; unmatched junction bases: 4. The V gene's germline CDR1 is LNHDA and CDR2 SQIVND (reference sequence). The CDR3 contains 13 residues. The entire variable domain, with the rest obtained from reference TRBV19 and TRBJ2-3, is as follows: DGGITQSPKYLFRKEGQNVTLSCEQNLNHDAMYWYRQDPGQGLRLIYYSQIVNDFQKGDIAEGYSVSREKKESFPLTVTSAQKNPTAFYLCASSPRQGDTQYFGPGTRLTVL.

V is TRBV27 and J is TRBJ2-1; D gene unclear. The V end was cut by 5 bases, the J end by 6 bases, with 17 bases between. Germline assignment: CDR1 MNHEY and CDR2 SMNVEV (reference sequence). This CDR3 has 15 residues. CDR3 region: CASSRTSPLGNEQFF. As DNA, the CDR3 is TGTGCCAGCAGTCGGACGAGTCCCCTGGGCAATGAGCAGTTCTTC.

This clone was observed a few times. V gene TRBV4-1 combines with J gene TRBJ2-3; 9 bases align to TRBD1. Germline V gives CDR1 MGHRA, CDR2 YSYEKL. V was clipped by 1 base and J by 4 bases; unmatched bases: 0. CDR3 length equals 14 residues. The DNA of the CDR3 is TGCGCCAGCAGCCAAGGGGACAGGGCAGATACGCAGTATTTT. Translation: CASSQGDRADTQYF.

The gene calls are TRBV29-1 and TRBJ1-2; weak D call: TRBD1 (5 bases). Trimming left V 3 bases short and J 8 bases short, with 13 bases between. This CDR3 region has 12 residues. CDR1 is SQVTM, CDR2 ANQGSEA, per germline. Here the CDR3 DNA reads TGCAGCGTTGAGTCGGGGGAGAAAGGCTACACCTTC. Residues: CSVESGEKGYTF.